The clone carrying this T cell receptor beta chain was observed at least ten times. Its antigen is not known. Time point meaning: newly diagnosed GD, antithyroid drugs for less than 3 months. PBMC-extracted RNA yielded the TCR library. The V end was cut by 7 bases, the J end by 7 bases, with 23 bases between. This CDR3 spans 14 amino acids. Germline CDR1 reads SQVTM; CDR2 reads ANQGSEA. These data originate in a study of regulatory T cells in long-lasting Graves disease. General observations from the study: Persistent disease showed a preference for TRBV28, TRBJ1-2 and TRBJ2-5.

Arm-PCR with iRepertoire HTBI primers amplified the CDR3 regions for these TCR beta libraries. Via MiXCR, TCRdb re-called the multiplex PCR reads, giving one row per CDR3 protein. The sample has more than 300,000 distinct CDR3 sequences, 10% to 15% seen once. These data were also filed under a second study, of T cells in Graves' hyperthyroidism and ophthalmopathy.

The chain couples TRBV29-1 to TRBJ2-7; D might be TRBD1 or TRBD2, each matching 6 bases. The sequence was obtained from a woman aged 18-29 years with Graves disease. The sequencing used peripheral blood mononuclear cells (PBMCs), collected at new diagnosis, from a patient treated with antithyroid drugs. CDR3 nucleotide sequence: TGCAGCGCCCGCTCAGGGGACTCATGGGGGGAGCAGTACTTC. Protein: CSARSGDSWGEQYF.